This T cell receptor beta chain was recorded in a study of cytomegalovirus exposure and HLA in healthy donors. For the study at large: Tens of millions of unique TCRs from HLA-typed donors were held in an early release of data.

A multiplex PCR was run with 60 Vbeta primers and 13 Jbeta primers. The protocol was immunoSEQ multiplex PCR, while the TCRdb copy is restricted to in-frame clones and leaves out a portion. The data show over 45,000 clones, with around three quarters seen just once and roughly 1.5% held by the top ten. Regarding the study as a whole: The authors enumerated under 200 TCR beta chains as linked to cytomegalovirus. The classifier was said to identify cytomegalovirus status with high specificity and sensitivity.

With regard to this clone: The antigen is unknown.

Looked up from germline, CDR1 is SGHDN and CDR2 is FVKESK. Trimming cost V 2 bases and J 4 bases; bases outside gene matches: 4. CDR3 length: 14 residues. The sequencing input was PBMCs. V is TRBV14 and J is TRBJ1-1, with 7 bases lining up with TRBD1. This TCR came from a female donor in good health and CMV-seronegative. The CDR3 coding sequence is TGTGCCAGCAGCCAACAGGGGGATGTCACTGAAGCTTTCTTT. This encodes CASSQQGDVTEAFF.